A single sample gave rise to the 7 T cell receptor beta chains below, sequenced in a study of spatial heterogeneity in lung cancer. The time point here: sample taken at primary tumor resection. Researchers sequenced whole RNA taken from tumor, nontumor lung or frozen PBMC without sorting. TCRdb reprocessed the 5' RACE reads with MiXCR, giving one entry per CDR3 protein. The table lists 4,200 or so distinct CDR3 sequences, around 20% of them singletons. The material sequenced was PBMCs, taken at surgery. The receptors were sampled from a male donor with early-stage non-small cell lung cancer.

The J gene is TRBJ1-1, the V gene TRBV13; D is uncertain. Germline V lookup: CDR1 PRHDT, CDR2 FYEKMQ (reference sequence). Trimming removed 1 base at V and 0 bases at J, with 6 bases between. The CDR3 runs to 14 residues. CDR3 residues: CASSLDGVNTEAFF. As DNA, the CDR3 is TGTGCCAGCAGCTTAGACGGGGTGAACACTGAAGCTTTCTTT.

This clonotype has more than one count but fewer than ten. CDR3 bases: TGTGCCAGCAGTTACGACAGGGGGGGCACCGGGGAGCTGTTTTTT. It encodes CASSYDRGGTGELFF. This rearrangement joins TRBV6-5 to TRBJ2-2; 9 nucleotides agree with TRBD1. The CDR3 consists of 15 residues. Germline V gene data show CDR1 as MNHEY and CDR2 as SVGAGI. The ends lost 2 bases at V and 4 bases at J; junction bases unmatched: 2.

This clonotype ranks as large (0.1 to 1%). The chain links TRBV7-9 to TRBJ1-1; no clear D gene. V was cut by 5 bases and J by 8 bases, with 21 bases left in between. The length of the CDR3 is 15 residues. Germline values: CDR1 SEHNR, CDR2 FQNEAQ (reference sequence). The CDR3 sequence is CASSIILATLGEAFF. The DNA for the CDR3 is TGTGCCAGCAGCATTATACTAGCGACACTTGGCGAAGCTTTCTTT.

This clonotype came up a few times. The chain links TRBV7-8 to TRBJ1-1; 8 bases match TRBD1. Germline V gives CDR1 SGHVS, CDR2 FQNEAQ. The V and J ends lost 3 bases and 3 bases, in that order; junction bases with no gene match: 0. The CDR3 contains 13 residues. CDR3 sequence: CASSLTGDTEAFF. The CDR3 DNA sequence: TGTGCCAGCAGCTTGACAGGGGACACTGAAGCTTTCTTT.

The CDR3 DNA reads TGTGCCAGCTCCCCGAGGGGGCTAGGACTAACTAGCACAGATACGCAGTATTTT. This encodes CASSPRGLGLTSTDTQYF. This chain uses TRBV6-1 with TRBJ2-3; perhaps TRBD1 as D (7 bases). CDR3 length: 18 residues. Between the trimmed V and J ends, which lost 8 bases and 0 bases, there was a span of 24 bases. The V gene's germline CDR1 is MNHNS and CDR2 SASEGT.

The chain couples TRBV7-2 to TRBJ1-3; D remains ambiguous. Germline loops: CDR1 SGHTA, CDR2 FQGNSA. V lost 1 base, J lost 2 bases, and 12 bases lay in between. This CDR3 region has 16 residues. The CDR3 nucleotides are TGTGCCAGCAGCTTAGTCGGCGTTCAGGCTGGAAACACCATATATTTT. Translated: CASSLVGVQAGNTIYF.

This clonotype qualifies as medium-sized. The rearrangement joins TRBV7-2 to TRBJ2-2; 10 nucleotides align to TRBD2. The CDR3 runs to 18 residues. V lost 5 bases, J lost 2 bases, and 11 bases stayed unmatched. Germline V CDR1 and CDR2: SGHTA, FQGNSA. The CDR3 loop is CASSPQGLAGDNTGELFF. The DNA for the CDR3 is TGTGCCAGCAGCCCGCAGGGGCTAGCGGGGGACAACACCGGGGAGCTGTTTTTT.